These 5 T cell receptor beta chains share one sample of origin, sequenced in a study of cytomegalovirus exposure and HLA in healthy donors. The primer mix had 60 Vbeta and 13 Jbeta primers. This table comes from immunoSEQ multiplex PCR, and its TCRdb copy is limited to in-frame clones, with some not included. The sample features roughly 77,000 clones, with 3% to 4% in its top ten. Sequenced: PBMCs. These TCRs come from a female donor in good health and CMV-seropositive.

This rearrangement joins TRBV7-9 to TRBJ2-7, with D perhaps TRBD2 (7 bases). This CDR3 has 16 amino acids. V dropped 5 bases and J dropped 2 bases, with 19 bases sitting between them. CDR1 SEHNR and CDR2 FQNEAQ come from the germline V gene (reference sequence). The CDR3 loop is CASSANPRGGTYEQYF. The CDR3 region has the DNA TGTGCCAGCAGCGCCAACCCCAGGGGAGGGACCTACGAGCAGTACTTC.

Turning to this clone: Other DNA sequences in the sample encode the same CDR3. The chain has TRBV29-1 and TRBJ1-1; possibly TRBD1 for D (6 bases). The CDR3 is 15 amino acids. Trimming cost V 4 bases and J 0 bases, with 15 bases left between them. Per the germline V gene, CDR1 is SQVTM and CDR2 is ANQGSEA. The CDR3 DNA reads TGCAGCGTTGGGCAACAGGGCAGGGTGAACACTGAAGCTTTCTTT. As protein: CSVGQQGRVNTEAFF.

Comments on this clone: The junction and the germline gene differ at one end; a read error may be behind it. DNA for the CDR3: TGCGCCAGCAGCCAAGATAGGACAGGGAGCAGTCAGCCCCAGCATTTT. Its protein product is CASSQDRTGSSQPQHF. The rearrangement links TRBV4-1 to TRBJ1-5; 8 bases align to TRBD1. From germline, CDR1 is MGHRA and CDR2 YSYEKL. The CDR3 is 16 residues long.

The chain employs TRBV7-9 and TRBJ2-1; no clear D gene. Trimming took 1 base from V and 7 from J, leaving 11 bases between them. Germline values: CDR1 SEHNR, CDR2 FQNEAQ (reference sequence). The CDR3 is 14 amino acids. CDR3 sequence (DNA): TGTGCCAGCAGCTTAGTAGAGCTTCTGAATGAGCAGTTCTTC. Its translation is CASSLVELLNEQFF.

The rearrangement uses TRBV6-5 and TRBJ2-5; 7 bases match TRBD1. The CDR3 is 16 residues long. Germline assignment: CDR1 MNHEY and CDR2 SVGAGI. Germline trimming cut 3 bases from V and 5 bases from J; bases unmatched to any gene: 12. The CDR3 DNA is TGTGCCAGCAGTTATGGCCCTCGGACAGGCGGGGAGACCCAGTACTTC. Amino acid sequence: CASSYGPRTGGETQYF.